This T cell receptor (beta chain) comes out of a study of blood T cell repertoires in COVID-19. For the study at large: In each case, the material was cDNA or gDNA derived from T cells, B-cell-depleted T cells, or PBMCs.

Some clones are missing from TCRdb's copy, which holds only in-frame ones; the method was immunoSEQ multiplex PCR. The data hold approximately 380,000 clones, with about nine tenths observed a single time. This CDR3 spans 14 amino acids. J was trimmed by 7 bases and V by 4 bases; bases with no gene match: 4. Germline loops: CDR1 KGHDR, CDR2 SFDVKD. This rearrangement joins TRBV24-1 to TRBJ2-2; 8 bases fit TRBD1. The sequence came from a woman aged 35 to 49 who had been exposed to COVID-19. The sequenced sample consisted of PBMCs or T cells enriched from blood (not recorded which). The CDR3 coding sequence is TGTGCCACCAGTGAGAGGACAGGGTTCGGGGAGCTGTTTTTT. It is translated as CATSERTGFGELFF.